The clone carrying this T cell receptor (beta chain) was seen many times. As yet, its antigen is unknown. CDR1 and CDR2 (germline): MDHEN, SYDVKM. The CDR3 is 17 residues long. V lost 3 bases, J lost 3 bases, and 18 bases lay in between. The record originates from a study of read filtering for tumor transcriptome and immune sequencing. Regarding the study as a whole: Even smaller IR-seq throughput identified most shared clonotypes.

Molecular barcoded adaptors covering alpha/delta and beta/gamma chains were used on roughly 400 ng RNA. TCRdb re-called the reads with MiXCR, one entry per CDR3 protein. Of roughly 60,000 distinct CDR3 sequences in the sample, approximately 22% were seen once. Sequenced sample: a population of CD138-negative cells sorted from bone marrow. This clonotype was sampled from a donor aged 40 or over with multiple myeloma. The chain uses TRBV28 and TRBJ2-1, with D hard to call. The CDR3 coding sequence is TGTGCCAGCAGTTTGTCAAGTGAAGCTTTGGTCTACAATGAGCAGTTCTTC. Translation: CASSLSSEALVYNEQFF.